Listed below are T cell receptor beta chains from one sample, sequenced in a study of CD8 T cells in Susac syndrome. TCRdb recomputed calls from the immunoSEQ multiplex PCR reads with MiXCR, one row per CDR3 protein. The sample shows around 170,000 distinct CDR3 sequences, approximately 95% of them seen only once. The specimen sequenced was CD8+ T cells from PBMCs. All receptors derive from a human donor with Susac syndrome. The CDR3 runs from the conserved cysteine through the conserved F or W. The D gene is left open where the match is weak. For some rows the clone size is stated as once, few or many, or as a class when expanded; others skip it.

cdr3_aa,cdr3_nt,d_call,clone_size,v_call,j_call
CASRVAGITDTQYF,TGTGCCAGCAGGGTAGCGGGCATCACAGATACGCAGTATTTT,TRBD2,NA,TRBV6-5,TRBJ2-3
CASKVDNSPLHF,TGTGCCAGCAAGGTAGACAATTCACCCCTCCACTTT,NA,NA,TRBV3-1,TRBJ1-6
CASSLTGETHNEQFF,TGCGCCAGCAGCTTGACGGGAGAGACCCACAATGAGCAGTTCTTC,NA,NA,TRBV5-1,TRBJ2-1
CASSLGYTYEQYF,TGTGCCAGCAGCTTAGGTTACACGTACGAGCAGTACTTC,NA,once,TRBV11-2,TRBJ2-7
CASSLIVSSYNEQFF,TGTGCCAGCAGTTTGATAGTCAGCTCCTACAATGAGCAGTTCTTC,NA,NA,TRBV28,TRBJ2-1
CASSHRGDIQYF,TGCGCCAGCAGCCATCGGGGGGACATTCAGTACTTC,TRBD2,NA,TRBV4-1,TRBJ2-4
CASSLADRDYEQYF,TGTGCTAGCAGCTTAGCCGACAGGGACTACGAGCAGTACTTC,TRBD1,NA,TRBV7-7,TRBJ2-7
CASSSSDRGFYEQYF,NA,NA,NA,TRBV12-3/TRBV12-4,TRBJ2-7
CASSPQRERRDTQYF,TGTGCCAGCTCACCGCAGAGGGAACGGAGGGATACGCAGTATTTT,NA,NA,TRBV18,TRBJ2-3
CASSLKPRVGKNIQYF,TGTGCCAGCAGTTTAAAGCCCAGGGTCGGCAAAAACATTCAGTACTTC,NA,NA,TRBV27,TRBJ2-4
CASRKTDRDGNRNTEAFF,TGTGCCAGCCGGAAAACTGACCGGGACGGCAATCGGAACACTGAAGCTTTCTTT,NA,NA,TRBV6-1,TRBJ1-1
CASTPRTSGPGDEQFF,TGTGCCAGTACCCCAAGGACTAGCGGCCCCGGGGATGAGCAGTTCTTC,TRBD2,NA,TRBV19,TRBJ2-1
CASSQDKALNEQFF,TGTGCCAGCAGCCAAGATAAGGCCCTGAATGAGCAGTTCTTC,NA,NA,TRBV14,TRBJ2-1
CASREGHNTEAFF,TGTGCCAGCAGGGAAGGACATAACACTGAAGCTTTCTTT,NA,NA,TRBV27,TRBJ1-1
CASTTPTGTGPYGYTF,TGTGCCAGCACAACCCCCACGGGGACGGGCCCTTATGGCTACACCTTC,NA,NA,TRBV28,TRBJ1-2
CSAHYEGYTEAFF,TGCAGCGCCCATTACGAGGGATACACTGAAGCTTTCTTT,NA,NA,TRBV29-1,TRBJ1-1
CASSFSFGTENTGELFF,TGTGCCAGCAGCTTCTCCTTCGGGACAGAGAACACCGGGGAGCTGTTTTTT,TRBD1,NA,TRBV5-6,TRBJ2-2
CASSPTTAYEKLFF,TGTGCCAGCAGCCCGACGACAGCTTATGAAAAACTGTTTTTT,NA,NA,TRBV5-6,TRBJ1-4
CAWSVLRGDQPQHF,TGTGCCTGGAGTGTACTCAGGGGAGATCAGCCCCAGCATTTT,NA,NA,TRBV30,TRBJ1-5
CSVEVRGHEKLFF,TGCAGCGTTGAGGTCAGGGGGCATGAAAAACTGTTTTTT,TRBD1,NA,TRBV29-1,TRBJ1-4
CSASSGTGATTGGYTF,TGCAGTGCTAGTTCCGGGACAGGGGCTACTACTGGTGGCTACACCTTC,TRBD1,NA,TRBV20-1,TRBJ1-2
CASSQDWGAEGYTF,TGCGCCAGCAGCCAAGACTGGGGGGCTGAGGGCTACACCTTC,NA,NA,TRBV4-1,TRBJ1-2